Listed here are 7 T cell receptor beta chains from one sample, sequenced in a study of CD4 T cells in relation to SARS-CoV-2 and coronaviruses. The data were produced by immunoSEQ multiplex PCR, yet TCRdb's version contains in-frame clones alone and is incomplete. The table lists about 22,000 clones, more than 60% of them singletons. These receptors lack a known antigen. The unexposed donors gave CD4+ T cells in 2011-2018, prior to COVID-19. After nine to ten days of culture, CD4+ T cells were isolated. Material: CD4+ T cells from PBMCs, cultured in vitro. The receptors stem from a human donor in good health.

This clone was counted a single time. The V and J genes are TRBV6-5 and TRBJ2-1, with D maybe TRBD2 (5 bases). Germline V gene sequence: CDR1 MNHEY, CDR2 SVGAGI. CDR3 length: 15 amino acids. Trimming removed 5 bases from V and 7 bases from J, with 18 bases in between. The CDR3 bases are TGTGCCAGCAGTATCACAGCGCAAAGGGAGAATGAGCAGTTCTTC. It yields the protein CASSITAQRENEQFF.

V gene TRBV19 combines with J gene TRBJ1-2; D is ambiguous. The CDR3 covers 14 residues. The V gene's germline CDR1 is LNHDA and CDR2 SQIVND (reference sequence). V lost 5 bases and J lost 6, with 16 bases in between. The CDR3: CASSLSLLGDGYTF. CDR3 nucleotide sequence: TGTGCCAGTAGTCTTAGCCTACTCGGGGATGGCTACACCTTC.

The chain has TRBV3-1 (or the pseudogene TRBV3-2) and TRBJ2-6; D possibly corresponds to TRBD1 (5 bases). The CDR3 length is 17 residues. Germline-derived CDR1 and CDR2 are LGHDT and YNNKEL (reference sequence). V was clipped by 0 bases and J by 2 bases, with 11 bases between them. CDR3 bases: TGTGCCAGCAGCCAAGATATAGGGGCTACTGGGGCCAACGTCCTGACTTTC. It codes for CASSQDIGATGANVLTF.

This clone was recorded a few times. The chain carries TRBV28 and TRBJ1-1, with D maybe TRBD1 (6 bases). The germline V gene has CDR1 MDHEN and CDR2 SYDVKM. V shed 6 bases and J shed 6 bases, with 17 bases lying between them. The CDR3 covers 14 residues. The CDR3, as DNA: TGTGCCAGCAGCCTAATACAGGGAGGCGCTGAAGCTTTCTTT. As protein: CASSLIQGGAEAFF.

Written as DNA, the CDR3 is TGTGCCAGTAGTATCTCCCCGACTAGCGGTTTAGCCAAAAACATTCAGTACTTC. It yields the protein CASSISPTSGLAKNIQYF. The chain uses TRBV19 and TRBJ2-4; 9 nucleotides align to TRBD2. CDR3 length: 18 amino acids. Germline values: CDR1 LNHDA, CDR2 SQIVND (reference sequence). Losses at the gene ends were 3 bases for V and 0 bases for J; bases not matched to a gene: 9.

The chain carries TRBV6-5 and TRBJ1-1, with D tentatively TRBD1 (5 bases). This CDR3 contains 12 residues. CDR1 MNHEY and CDR2 SVGAGI come from the germline V gene. V was pared by 6 bases and J by 11 bases, with 16 bases between. CDR3 DNA sequence: TGTGCCAGCAGGTCGGCCGGGGGGACGGCTTTCTTT. This encodes CASRSAGGTAFF.

The chain carries TRBV19 and TRBJ1-2; TRBD1 aligns across 7 bases. This CDR3 region has 15 residues. Germline values: CDR1 LNHDA, CDR2 SQIVND (reference sequence). The ends lost 4 bases at V and 0 bases at J; junction bases unmatched: 5. This chain's CDR3 is CASSTGTDTNYGYTF. CDR3 DNA sequence: TGTGCCAGTAGTACAGGGACAGACACTAACTATGGCTACACCTTC.